One and the same sample provided the 19 T cell receptor beta chains below, sequenced in a study of T cells after yellow fever vaccination. TCRdb used MiXCR to reprocess the 5' RACE reads, holding one entry per CDR3 protein. The sample consists of approximately 250,000 distinct CDR3 sequences, about 3.7% of them appearing once. The input for sequencing was PBMCs, taken 15 days after the yellow fever booster vaccination. Every receptor here comes from a man aged 18 to 29 who received the YFV17D yellow fever vaccine.

This clonotype was seen many times. The J gene is TRBJ2-3, the V gene TRBV6-5; TRBD2 matches 7 bases. This CDR3 contains 16 residues. From germline, CDR1 is MNHEY and CDR2 SVGAGI. V gave up 5 bases and J gave up 2 bases; unmatched junction bases: 10. The DNA for the CDR3 is TGTGCCAGCAGTCCCCAGCTAGCGGCTCTCACAGATACGCAGTATTTT. Translating it yields CASSPQLAALTDTQYF.

The table lists this clonotype with many counts. The chain links TRBV4-3 to TRBJ2-7; a weak D match, TRBD2 (6 bases). Trimming pared 1 base from V and 0 bases from J, leaving 10 bases between. Germline V gives CDR1 LGHNA, CDR2 YSLEER. This CDR3 spans 15 amino acids. Here the CDR3 reads CASSQARGSSYEQYF. The CDR3 DNA is TGCGCCAGCAGCCAAGCGCGGGGAAGCTCCTACGAGCAGTACTTC.

This clonotype was seen many times. A read error may account for a junction end that differs from germline. The rearrangement joins TRBV7-7 to TRBJ1-4; 8 bases align to TRBD1. Germline assignment: CDR1 SSHAT and CDR2 FNYEAQ (reference sequence). This CDR3 contains 13 residues. The CDR3 spells CASSSDRGEKLFF. For the CDR3, the DNA is TGTGCTAGCAGCTCCGACAGGGGAGAAAAACTGTTTTTT.

This clonotype came up many times. The V gene is TRBV4-3, the J gene TRBJ1-4; D uncertain. V lost 4 bases to trimming and J lost 0 bases, with 12 bases between them. The CDR3 has 16 amino acids. The germline V gene encodes CDR1 LGHNA and CDR2 YSLEER. CDR3 coding DNA: TGCGCCAGCAGCCCGGTCCCGGAGACAACTAATGAAAAACTGTTTTTT. Amino acids: CASSPVPETTNEKLFF.

In its sample, this clonotype was seen many times. This rearrangement joins TRBV30 to TRBJ2-2; D call uncertain. Germline-derived CDR1 and CDR2 are GTSNPN and SVGIG (reference sequence). V shed 7 bases and J shed 0 bases, with 9 bases lying between them. CDR3 length: 13 amino acids. The CDR3 nucleotides are TGTGCCTTAGGCATCGCGAACACCGGGGAGCTGTTTTTT. Its protein is CALGIANTGELFF.

This clonotype has a count of ten or more. The gene calls are TRBV3-1 and TRBJ2-3; either TRBD1 or TRBD2 may supply D (6 bases each). V dropped 0 bases and J dropped 5 bases, with 12 bases sitting between them. CDR3 length: 15 residues. Per the germline V gene, CDR1 is LGHDT and CDR2 is YNNKEL (reference sequence). Here the CDR3 DNA reads TGTGCCAGCAGCCAAGATAGGGGGGCTGGAGATACGCAGTATTTT. Translating gives CASSQDRGAGDTQYF.

At least ten counts were recorded for this clonotype. The V gene is TRBV7-2, the J gene TRBJ1-1, with D possibly matching TRBD1 (6 bases). The germline V gene encodes CDR1 SGHTA and CDR2 FQGNSA. The CDR3 consists of 14 residues. V shed 6 bases and J shed 7 bases, with 18 bases lying between them. CDR3 amino acids: CASRVGRRGIEAFF. The CDR3 DNA reads TGTGCCAGCAGGGTGGGCAGGAGGGGGATTGAAGCTTTCTTT.

This clonotype was recorded many times. V usage is TRBV7-9 and J usage is TRBJ1-1; 7 nucleotides agree with TRBD1. V lost 5 bases to trimming and J lost 2 bases; unmatched junction nucleotides: 8. The length of the CDR3 is 15 residues. Germline V gene lookup returns CDR1 SEHNR and CDR2 FQNEAQ (reference sequence). For the CDR3, the DNA is TGTGCCAGCAGCCACACGGGACAGAGTAACACTGAAGCTTTCTTT. Translated: CASSHTGQSNTEAFF.

This clonotype was seen ten or more times. This chain uses TRBV6-6 with TRBJ1-2; D unresolved. The CDR3 spans 14 residues. Between the trimmed V and J ends, which lost 2 bases and 8 bases, there was a span of 15 bases. CDR1 is MNHNY and CDR2 is SVGAGI in the germline V gene (reference sequence). This CDR3 reads CASSYPDDLGGYTF. The CDR3 DNA is TGTGCCAGCAGTTACCCGGACGACCTGGGCGGCTACACCTTC.

This clonotype was seen many times. The chain carries TRBV15 and TRBJ2-3; possibly TRBD1 for D (6 bases). The CDR3 contains 16 residues. Germline V gene data show CDR1 as LNHNV and CDR2 as YYDKDF (reference sequence). With 0 bases removed from V and 1 base from J, the gap between germline ends came to 11 bases. CDR3 in DNA: TGTGCCACCAGCAGAGATGAGGCAGGGGGCACAGATACGCAGTATTTT. Protein: CATSRDEAGGTDTQYF.

This clonotype came up many times. The chain combines TRBV29-1 with TRBJ2-3; no reliable D call. Deletions cut 5 bases from V and 2 bases from J, with 2 bases between. Germline values: CDR1 SQVTM, CDR2 ANQGSEA. This CDR3 is 10 amino acids long. The CDR3 is CSVPTDTQYF. In nucleotides, the CDR3 is TGCAGCGTTCCCACAGATACGCAGTATTTT.

This clonotype has more than one count but fewer than ten. The gene calls are TRBV6-6 and TRBJ1-5, with TRBD1 as a possible D gene (5 bases). Germline V lookup: CDR1 MNHNY, CDR2 SVGAGI (reference sequence). The length of the CDR3 is 15 residues. Deletions cut 2 bases from V and 4 bases from J, with 12 bases between. CDR3 sequence reads: CASSYPQGGNQPQHF. CDR3 DNA sequence: TGTGCCAGCAGTTACCCGCAGGGTGGTAATCAGCCCCAGCATTTT.

This clonotype was counted at least ten times. This chain joins TRBV7-2 and TRBJ1-2; D remains unclear. Germline CDR1 reads SGHTA; CDR2 reads FQGNSA. This CDR3 spans 15 amino acids. Trimming shortened V by 0 bases and J by 7 bases, and 15 bases separated the two germline ends. CDR3 region: CASSLARLPDGGYTF. The CDR3 DNA sequence: TGTGCCAGCAGCTTAGCGAGGCTACCTGATGGTGGCTACACCTTC.

This clonotype appeared many times. The V gene is TRBV4-3, the J gene TRBJ2-5; the D gene is possibly TRBD2 (5 bases). The germline gives CDR1 LGHNA, CDR2 YSLEER. This CDR3 has 15 residues. V was trimmed by 1 base and J by 4 bases, leaving 13 bases between them. The CDR3 nucleotides are TGCGCCAGCAGCCAAGTCACGGCAGGAGGAGAGACCCAGTACTTC. This translates into CASSQVTAGGETQYF.

In this sample, this clonotype turned up many times. This chain uses TRBV6-5 with TRBJ2-2; 7 bases match TRBD1. With V trimmed by 7 bases and J by 4 bases, 6 bases remained unmatched. Looked up from germline, CDR1 is MNHEY and CDR2 is SVGAGI. CDR3 length equals 14 residues. CDR3 in DNA: TGTGCCAGCACCCTCAACAGGGGCACCGGGGAGCTGTTTTTT. Its translation: CASTLNRGTGELFF.

Many counts were recorded for this clonotype. This rearrangement joins TRBV7-3 to TRBJ2-3; 7 bases are a match to TRBD2. This CDR3 is built from 15 residues. V shed 5 bases, J shed 2 bases, and the junction held 7 bases outside the gene matches. CDR1 SGHTA and CDR2 FQGTGA come from the germline V gene. CDR3 sequence: CASSELAIHTDTQYF. DNA of the CDR3: TGTGCCAGCAGCGAACTAGCGATACACACAGATACGCAGTATTTT.

This clonotype has ten or more counts. This chain uses TRBV7-8 with TRBJ2-7, with D uncertain. The CDR3 is made up of 14 amino acids. CDR1 SGHVS and CDR2 FQNEAQ come from the germline V gene. V lost 2 bases, J lost 2 bases, and 10 bases lay in between. The CDR3 region has the DNA TGTGCCAGCAGCTTAAGTATCGGGCCCTACGAGCAGTACGTC. Encoded protein: CASSLSIGPYEQYV.

This clonotype was observed many times. V gene TRBV7-2 combines with J gene TRBJ1-4, with 9 bases identical to TRBD1. Trimming at V came to 2 bases and at J to 8 bases, leaving 9 bases not matched to a gene. Germline V gene sequence: CDR1 SGHTA, CDR2 FQGNSA. The CDR3 covers 16 residues. The CDR3 here is CASSLSPGQGREKLFF. CDR3 DNA sequence: TGTGCCAGCAGCTTATCCCCGGGACAGGGACGGGAAAAACTGTTTTTT.

This clonotype was picked up many times. DNA for the CDR3: TGTGCCAGCAGCTCGATGAACAGGGAGGTTGGCGGGGAGCTGTTTTTT. Its translation: CASSSMNREVGGELFF. This rearrangement joins TRBV7-3 to TRBJ2-2; D is perhaps TRBD1 or TRBD2 (6 bases each). Germline lookup yields CDR1 SGHTA and CDR2 FQGTGA. This CDR3 spans 16 amino acids. V lost 4 bases, J lost 7 bases, and 19 bases lay in between.